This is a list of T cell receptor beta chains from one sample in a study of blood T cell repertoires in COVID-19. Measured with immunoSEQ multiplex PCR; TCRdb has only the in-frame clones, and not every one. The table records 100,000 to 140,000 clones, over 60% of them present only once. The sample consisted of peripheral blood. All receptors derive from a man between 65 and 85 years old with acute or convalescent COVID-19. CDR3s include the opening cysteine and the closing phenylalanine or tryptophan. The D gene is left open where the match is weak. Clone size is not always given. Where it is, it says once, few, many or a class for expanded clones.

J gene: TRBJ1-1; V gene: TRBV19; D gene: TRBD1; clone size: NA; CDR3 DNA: TGTGCCAGTAGTATAGGTACAGGGGCCACTGAAGCTTTCTTT; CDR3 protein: CASSIGTGATEAFF
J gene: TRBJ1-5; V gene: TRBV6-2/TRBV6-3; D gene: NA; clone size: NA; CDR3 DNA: TGTGCCAGCAGTCAGGATATACAGGGTAATCAGCCCCAGCATTTT; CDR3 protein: CASSQDIQGNQPQHF
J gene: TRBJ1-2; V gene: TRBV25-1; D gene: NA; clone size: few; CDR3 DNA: TGTGCCAGCTTCCCTCGGGACTCCGGACCCTATGGCTACACCTTC; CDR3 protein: CASFPRDSGPYGYTF
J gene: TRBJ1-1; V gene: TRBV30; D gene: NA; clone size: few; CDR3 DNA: TGTGCCTGGCAGGGAAGGGACACTGAAGCTTTCTTT; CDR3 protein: CAWQGRDTEAFF
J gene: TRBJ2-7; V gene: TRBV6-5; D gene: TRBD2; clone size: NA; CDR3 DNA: TGTGCCAGCACTGGCATCGGGGGGTACGAGCAGTACTTC; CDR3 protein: CASTGIGGYEQYF
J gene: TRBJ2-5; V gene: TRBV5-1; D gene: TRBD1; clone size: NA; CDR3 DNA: TGCGCCAGCAGCATCCAGACAGGGGGGAATGGGGAGACCCAGTACTTC; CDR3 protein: CASSIQTGGNGETQYF
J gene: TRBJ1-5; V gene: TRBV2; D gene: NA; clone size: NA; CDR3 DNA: TGTGCCAGCACCGAATGGGCAGGTGGGAATCAGCCCCAGCATTTT; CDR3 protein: CASTEWAGGNQPQHF
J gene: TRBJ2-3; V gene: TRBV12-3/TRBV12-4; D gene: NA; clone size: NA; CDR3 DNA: TGTGCCAGCAGGATGACAGCCACAGATACGCAGTATTTT; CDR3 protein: CASRMTATDTQYF
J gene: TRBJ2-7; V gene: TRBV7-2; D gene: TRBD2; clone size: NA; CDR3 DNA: TGTGCCAGCAGCTTTACGGGGGGACCCTACGAGCAGTACTTC; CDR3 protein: CASSFTGGPYEQYF
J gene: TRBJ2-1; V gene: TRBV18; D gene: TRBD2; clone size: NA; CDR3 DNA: TGTGCCAGCTCACCCCTAGTGTTGGCGGGGGGGACCCATGAGCAGTTCTTC; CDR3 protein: CASSPLVLAGGTHEQFF
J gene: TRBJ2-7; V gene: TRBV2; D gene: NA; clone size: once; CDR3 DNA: TGTGCCAGCAGTGAGGGGGCCACCTACGAGCAGTACTTC; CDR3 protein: CASSEGATYEQYF
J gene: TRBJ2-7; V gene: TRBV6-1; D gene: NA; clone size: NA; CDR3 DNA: TGTGCCAGCAGTGAATCAGGAACCGAGCAGTACTTC; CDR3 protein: CASSESGTEQYF
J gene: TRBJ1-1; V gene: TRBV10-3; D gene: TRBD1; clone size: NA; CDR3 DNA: TGTGCCACCAAATGGGGGCAGGGGGCCGGTGAAGCTTTCTTT; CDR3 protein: CATKWGQGAGEAFF
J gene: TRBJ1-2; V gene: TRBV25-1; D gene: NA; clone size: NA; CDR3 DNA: TGTGCCAGCAGTGGAATAGGGGTAGTGGCTGGCTACACCTTC; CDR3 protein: CASSGIGVVAGYTF
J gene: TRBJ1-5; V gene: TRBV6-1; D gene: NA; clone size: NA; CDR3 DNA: TGTGCCAGCAGTGAACGTGGTTCAGGGTTCAGGCAGCCCCAGCATTTT; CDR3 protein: CASSERGSGFRQPQHF
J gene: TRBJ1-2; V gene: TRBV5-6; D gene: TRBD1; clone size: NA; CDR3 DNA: TGTGCCAGCAGCTTAGGGACAGGAGCTTATAACTATGGCTACACCTTC; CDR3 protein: CASSLGTGAYNYGYTF
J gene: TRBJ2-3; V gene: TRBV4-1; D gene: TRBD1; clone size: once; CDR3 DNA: TGCGCCAGCAGCCAAGATATGGGGACAGGTTTGTATTTT; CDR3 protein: CASSQDMGTGLYF
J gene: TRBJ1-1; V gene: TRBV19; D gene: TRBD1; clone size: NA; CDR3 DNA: TGTGCCAGTAGTGGGGACAGAGAAACAATGAACACTGAAGCTTTCTTT; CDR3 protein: CASSGDRETMNTEAFF
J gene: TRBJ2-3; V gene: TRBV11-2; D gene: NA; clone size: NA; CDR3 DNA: TGTGCCAGCAGTCAAAATCGGGGATTAGATACGCAGTATTTT; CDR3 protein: CASSQNRGLDTQYF
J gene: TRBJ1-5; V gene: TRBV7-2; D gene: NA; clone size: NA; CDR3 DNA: TGTGCCAGCAGCTCCGGGAACAATCAGCCCCAGCATTTT; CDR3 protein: CASSSGNNQPQHF
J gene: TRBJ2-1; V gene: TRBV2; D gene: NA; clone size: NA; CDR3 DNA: TGTGCCAGCAGTGAGACCCTAACAGGGATTAATGAGCAGTTCTTC; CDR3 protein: CASSETLTGINEQFF
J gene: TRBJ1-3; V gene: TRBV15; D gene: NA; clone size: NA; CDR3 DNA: TGTGCCACCAGCAGAGATATTGCGGACTCTGGAAACACCATATATTTT; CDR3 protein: CATSRDIADSGNTIYF
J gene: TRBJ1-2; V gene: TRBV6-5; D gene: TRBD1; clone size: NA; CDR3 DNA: TGTGCCAGCATGGGGACAGGGGCCTTCTATGGCTACACCTTC; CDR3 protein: CASMGTGAFYGYTF
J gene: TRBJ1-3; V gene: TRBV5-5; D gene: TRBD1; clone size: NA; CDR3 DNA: TGTGCCAGCAGCTGGGGGACAGGGGGAAACACCATATATTTT; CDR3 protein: CASSWGTGGNTIYF
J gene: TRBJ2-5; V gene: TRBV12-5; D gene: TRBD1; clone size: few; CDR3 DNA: TGTGCTAGTGGTTGGGGACAGCCGGAAGAGACCCAGTACTTC; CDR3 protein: CASGWGQPEETQYF
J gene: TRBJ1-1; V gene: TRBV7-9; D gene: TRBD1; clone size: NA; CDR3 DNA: TGTGCCAGCACCTTGCGACAGGGGAGTACTGAAGCTTTCTTT; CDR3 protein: CASTLRQGSTEAFF
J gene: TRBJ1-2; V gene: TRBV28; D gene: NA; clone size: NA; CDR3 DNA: TGTGCCAGCAGTTTATGGGGCGCGGGGAACGACTATGGCTACACCTTC; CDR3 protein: CASSLWGAGNDYGYTF